These 12 T cell receptor beta chains originate from one sample sequenced in a study of T cell responses to AZD1222 COVID-19 vaccine. TCRdb's copy holds only in-frame clones and misses some; the assay was immunoSEQ multiplex PCR. The data show some 150,000 clones, with approximately 90% seen just once and approximately 2.5% held by the top ten. Specimen: peripheral blood, collected on day 0 of AZD1222 vaccination. These receptors all come from an adult in good health.

The V call is TRBV28, the J call TRBJ1-2, with unresolved D. The V gene lost 6 bases and the J gene lost 4 bases, with 18 bases spanning the gap. Germline V lookup: CDR1 MDHEN, CDR2 SYDVKM. The CDR3 contains 15 residues. In DNA form, the CDR3 reads TGTGCCAGCAGCCCCATAGACGGGCGAGTCTATGGCTACACCTTC. This gives the protein CASSPIDGRVYGYTF.

The rearrangement links TRBV5-1 to TRBJ1-2; D might be TRBD1 (5 bases). CDR3 length: 17 amino acids. Germline-derived CDR1 and CDR2 are SGHRS and YFSETQ. V shed 0 bases and J shed 0 bases, with 15 bases lying between them. CDR3 sequence: CASSLGARDAPNYGYTF. CDR3 sequence (DNA): TGCGCCAGCAGCTTGGGTGCCAGGGACGCCCCTAACTATGGCTACACCTTC.

The chain couples TRBV15 to TRBJ1-6; D not certain. V dropped 0 bases and J dropped 10 bases, with 13 bases sitting between them. This CDR3 region has 15 residues. The germline CDR1 and CDR2 sequences are LNHNV and YYDKDF (reference sequence). This chain's CDR3 is CATSRDPKGGSPLHF. The CDR3, as DNA: TGTGCCACCAGCAGAGATCCCAAGGGAGGGTCACCCCTCCACTTT. The entire variable domain, with the rest obtained from reference TRBV15 and TRBJ1-6, is as follows: DAMVIQNPRYQVTQFGKPVTLSCSQTLNHNVMYWYQQKSSQAPKLLFHYYDKDFNNEADTPDNFQSRRPNTSFCFLDIRSPGLGDTAMYLCATSRDPKGGSPLHFGNGTRLTVT.

The chain links TRBV11-3 to TRBJ2-3; D gene unclear. Trimming stripped 2 bases from V and 1 base from J, with 13 bases between. The CDR3 length is 16 residues. Germline assignment: CDR1 SGHNT and CDR2 YENEEA. The DNA of the CDR3 is TGTGCCAGCAGCTTAAGTAGTGGCTTCGGCACAGATACGCAGTATTTT. It codes for CASSLSSGFGTDTQYF.

The chain is built from TRBV6-1 and TRBJ1-5; D remains ambiguous. Trimming took 2 bases from V and 0 from J, leaving 2 bases between them. The germline gives CDR1 MNHNS, CDR2 SASEGT. The CDR3 has 13 residues. In nucleotides, the CDR3 is TGTGCCAGCAGTGAAAGTAGCAATCAGCCCCAGCATTTT. Amino acid sequence: CASSESSNQPQHF.

J is TRBJ2-5 and V is TRBV6-5, with 7 bases aligning to TRBD2. The germline V gene has CDR1 MNHEY and CDR2 SVGAGI. The CDR3 has 12 residues. Trimming took 7 bases from V and 3 from J; bases not matched to a gene: 2. The CDR3 protein is CASMGGEETQYF. Written as DNA, the CDR3 is TGTGCCAGCATGGGGGGGGAAGAGACCCAGTACTTC.

This sequence joins TRBV7-8 and TRBJ1-2; possibly TRBD1 for D (5 bases). In germline, CDR1 is SGHVS, CDR2 FQNEAQ. V lost 0 bases to trimming and J lost 6 bases, with 20 bases between them. The CDR3 totals 17 residues. CDR3 in amino acids: CASSLAFKGPGGDGYTF. The DNA for the CDR3 is TGTGCCAGCAGCTTAGCGTTCAAAGGACCGGGAGGGGATGGCTACACCTTC.

This clone was recorded once. The genes are TRBV2 and TRBJ1-2, with D possibly matching TRBD1 (6 bases). This CDR3 is built from 14 residues. The germline V gene encodes CDR1 SNHLY and CDR2 FYNNEI. V lost 8 bases and J 8 bases, leaving 21 bases between the germline ends. The CDR3 coding sequence is TGTGCCAGCCGAGTGGGCAGGGGATATGAAGGCTACACCTTC. Amino acid sequence: CASRVGRGYEGYTF.

This rearrangement joins TRBV11-2 to TRBJ2-7; 7 bases are shared with TRBD1. Germline assignment: CDR1 SGHAT and CDR2 FQNNGV. Trimming cost V 0 bases and J 4 bases; bases outside gene matches: 0. The CDR3 covers 13 residues. For the CDR3, the DNA is TGTGCCAGCAGCTTAGAACAGGGGTACGAGCAGTACTTC. Encoded protein: CASSLEQGYEQYF.

The V call is TRBV5-8, the J call TRBJ2-3, with D possibly being TRBD2 (6 bases). CDR1 and CDR2 (germline): SGHTS, YDEGEE. The CDR3 extends over 15 amino acids. Trimming shortened V by 3 bases and J by 2 bases, and 13 bases separated the two germline ends. CDR3 sequence reads: CASSSEGAHTDTQYF. Written as DNA, the CDR3 is TGTGCCAGCAGCTCGGAGGGAGCCCACACAGATACGCAGTATTTT.

This clone was seen a handful of times. The gene calls are TRBV15 and TRBJ2-3, with D perhaps given as TRBD1 or TRBD2 (5 bases each). CDR3 size: 15 residues. Trimming stripped 1 base from V and 1 base from J, with 9 bases between. CDR1 is LNHNV, CDR2 YYDKDF, per germline (reference sequence). The CDR3 DNA follows: TGTGCCACCAGCAGAGTGGGGGATGGCACAGATACGCAGTATTTT. Residues: CATSRVGDGTDTQYF.

The genes are TRBV11-2 and TRBJ1-3; D gene uncertain. The V end was cut by 0 bases, the J end by 0 bases, with 9 bases between. This CDR3 region has 16 residues. Germline loops: CDR1 SGHAT, CDR2 FQNNGV. The CDR3 sequence is CASSLEGGTSGNTIYF. The DNA for the CDR3 is TGTGCCAGCAGCTTAGAGGGCGGAACCTCTGGAAACACCATATATTTT.